This T cell receptor beta chain was sequenced in a study of monozygotic twins with inflammatory bowel disease. After skipping T cell sorting, the authors isolated total RNA from whole blood. With respect to this clonotype: Its antigen is as yet unknown.

TCRdb reanalyzed the 5' RACE reads and collapses them to one entry per CDR3 protein, without DNA. This sample's table has fewer than 550,000 distinct CDR3 sequences. Study outcomes and limitations: No difference was seen in repertoire similarity between concordant and discordant twins, possibly from limited power. Researchers report that IBD patients shared fewer clonotypes with others than healthy twins, especially amid disease activity.

The CDR3 runs to 13 residues. Looked up from germline, CDR1 is SGHNT and CDR2 is YYREEE (reference sequence). Sequencing input: blood. This TCR derives from a human donor with ulcerative colitis or Crohn's disease, or a healthy co-twin of an affected twin (not recorded which). V usage is TRBV5-4 and J usage is TRBJ2-5. The CDR3 sequence is CASTSGSQETQYF.